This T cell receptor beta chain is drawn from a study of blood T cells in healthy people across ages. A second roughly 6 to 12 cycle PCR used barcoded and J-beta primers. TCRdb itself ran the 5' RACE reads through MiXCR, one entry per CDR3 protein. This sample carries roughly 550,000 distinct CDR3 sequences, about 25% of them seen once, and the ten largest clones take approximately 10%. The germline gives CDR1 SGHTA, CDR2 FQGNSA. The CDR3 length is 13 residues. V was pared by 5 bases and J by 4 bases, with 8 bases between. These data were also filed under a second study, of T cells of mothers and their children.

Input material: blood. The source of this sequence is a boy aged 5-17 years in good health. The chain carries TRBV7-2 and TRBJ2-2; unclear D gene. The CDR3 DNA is TGTGCCAGCAGCCATCCCGGCACCGGGGAGCTGTTTTTT. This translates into CASSHPGTGELFF.